This T cell receptor (beta chain) was documented in a study of cytomegalovirus exposure and HLA in healthy donors. Germline assignment: CDR1 SGHDT and CDR2 YYEEEE. The V gene lost 2 bases and the J gene lost 4 bases, with 18 bases spanning the gap. There are 16 residues in the CDR3. Researchers ran the PCR with 60 Vbeta and 13 Jbeta primers. Only in-frame clones appear in the TCRdb table, and some are missing; sequencing was by immunoSEQ multiplex PCR. The sample lists 180,000 or so clones, approximately 78% seen once, with over 0.65% in the top ten. The chain is built from TRBV5-6 and TRBJ1-1, with no clear D. The sequence derives from a woman under 30 in good health and CMV-seronegative. The sequenced material came from PBMCs. CDR3 sequence: CASSFSGSGLSTEAFF. In DNA form, the CDR3 reads TGTGCCAGCAGCTTCTCGGGTTCCGGGTTGAGCACTGAAGCTTTCTTT.